This T cell receptor (beta chain) was sequenced in a study of breast tumors, draining lymph nodes, adjacent tissues. Findings and limits, study-wide: Compared with lymph nodes, tumors were less diverse; compared with nontumor tissue, more. Most tumor T cells seemingly derive from lymph node, then expand in tumor. Luminal-like breast cancer showed significantly greater tumor-nontumor repertoire similarity than basal-like breast cancer did. That most tumor T cells come from lymph nodes remained unproven.

TCRdb re-called the multiplex PCR reads through MiXCR, storing one row per CDR3 protein. The sample contains about 94,000 distinct CDR3 sequences, roughly 30% of which appear only once. Samples came from axillary lymph nodes draining the breast cancer. CDR1 is SGHTA, CDR2 FQGTGA, per germline. This CDR3 is 13 amino acids long. In regard to this clonotype: Its antigen is not identified. The junction departs from the called germline gene at one end, perhaps through a read error.

The origin of this receptor is a female donor with breast cancer. Some clones in this sample may be carry-over from other donors' samples. Sequenced material: axillary lymph node tissue. V gene TRBV7-3 combines with J gene TRBJ2-7; 8 bases agree with TRBD1. CDR3 DNA: TGTGCCAGCAGCGCACAGGGGGTGGGCGAGCAGTGCTTC. Its protein product is CASSAQGVGEQCF. Filled out from reference TRBV7-3 and TRBJ2-7, the complete variable domain reads GAGVSQTPSNKVTEKGKYVELRCDPISGHTALYWYRQSLGQGPEFLIYFQGTGAADDSGLPNDRFFAVRPEGSVSTLKIQRTERGDSAVYLCASSAQGVGEQCFGPGTRLTVT.